This T cell receptor beta chain appears in the sequencing data of a study of cytomegalovirus exposure and HLA in healthy donors. Findings of the study overall: Investigators reported 150 to 200 TCR beta chains as tied to cytomegalovirus.

Per germline, CDR1 LNHNV and CDR2 YYDKDF (reference sequence). V lost 5 bases, J lost 2 bases, and 0 bases stayed unmatched. The CDR3 is made up of 14 amino acids. Details on this clone: What it binds is unknown.

A multiplex PCR was run with 60 Vbeta primers and 13 Jbeta primers. Assay used: immunoSEQ multiplex PCR; TCRdb lists only in-frame clones, some missing. This repertoire shows hundreds of thousands of clones, under 80% found once; its top ten account for 2% to 2.5%. The sequence derives from a female donor in good health and CMV-seronegative. The chain is built from TRBV15 and TRBJ2-7; 13 positions agree with TRBD2. The sequencing input was PBMCs. Written as DNA, the CDR3 is TGTGCCACCAGCGGGACTAGCGGGACCTACGAGCAGTACTTC. Translating gives CATSGTSGTYEQYF.